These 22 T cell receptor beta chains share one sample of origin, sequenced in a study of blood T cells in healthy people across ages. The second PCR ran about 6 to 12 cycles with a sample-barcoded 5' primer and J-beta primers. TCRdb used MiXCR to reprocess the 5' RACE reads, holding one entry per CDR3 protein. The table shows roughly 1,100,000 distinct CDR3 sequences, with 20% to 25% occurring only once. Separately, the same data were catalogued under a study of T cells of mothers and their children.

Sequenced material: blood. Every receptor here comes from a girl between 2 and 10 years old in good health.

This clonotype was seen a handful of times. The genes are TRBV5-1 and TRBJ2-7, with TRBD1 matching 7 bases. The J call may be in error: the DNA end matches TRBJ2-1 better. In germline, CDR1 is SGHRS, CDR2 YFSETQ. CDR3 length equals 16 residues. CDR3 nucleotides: TGCGCCAGCAGCCAATTCCGGGACAGCATTTACAATGAGCAGTTCTTC. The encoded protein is CASSQFRDSIYNEQFF.

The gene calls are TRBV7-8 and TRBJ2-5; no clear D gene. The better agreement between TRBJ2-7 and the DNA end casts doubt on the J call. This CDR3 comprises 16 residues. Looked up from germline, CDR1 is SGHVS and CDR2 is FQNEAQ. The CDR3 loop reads CASSLDKGKSEYEQYF. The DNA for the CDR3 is TGTGCCAGCAGCTTAGATAAGGGAAAATCAGAGTACGAGCAGTACTTC.

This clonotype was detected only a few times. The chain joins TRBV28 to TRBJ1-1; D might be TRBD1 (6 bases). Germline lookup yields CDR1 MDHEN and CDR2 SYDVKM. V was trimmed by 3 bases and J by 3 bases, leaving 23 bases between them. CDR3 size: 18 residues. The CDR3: CASSFAGGRGAGDTEAFF. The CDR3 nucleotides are TGTGCCAGCAGTTTTGCGGGGGGGAGGGGGGCAGGTGACACTGAAGCTTTCTTT. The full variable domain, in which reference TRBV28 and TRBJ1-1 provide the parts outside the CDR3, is DVKVTQSSRYLVKRTGEKVFLECVQDMDHENMFWYRQDPGLGLRLIYFSYDVKMKEKGDIPEGYSVSREKKERFSLILESASTNQTSMYLCASSFAGGRGAGDTEAFFGQGTRLTVV.

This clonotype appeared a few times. CDR3 in DNA: TGCGCCAGCAGCTTGGGGCTTTCGGGTCACAATGAGCAGTTCTTC. It codes for CASSLGLSGHNEQFF. This rearrangement joins TRBV5-1 to TRBJ2-1; D unresolved. Trimming shortened V by 0 bases and J by 5 bases, and 12 bases separated the two germline ends. This CDR3 has 15 residues. Germline V gene data show CDR1 as SGHRS and CDR2 as YFSETQ.

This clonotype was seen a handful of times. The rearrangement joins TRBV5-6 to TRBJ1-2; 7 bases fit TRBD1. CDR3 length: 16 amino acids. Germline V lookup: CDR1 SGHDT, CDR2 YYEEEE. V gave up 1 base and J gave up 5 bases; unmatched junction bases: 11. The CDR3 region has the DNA TGTGCCAGCAGCTTGCAAGGGGGCGAGACTCTATATGGCTACACCTTC. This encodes CASSLQGGETLYGYTF. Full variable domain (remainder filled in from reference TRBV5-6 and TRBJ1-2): DAGVTQSPTHLIKTRGQQVTLRCSPKSGHDTVSWYQQALGQGPQFIFQYYEEEERQRGNFPDRFSGHQFPNYSSELNVNALLLGDSALYLCASSLQGGETLYGYTFGSGTRLTVV.

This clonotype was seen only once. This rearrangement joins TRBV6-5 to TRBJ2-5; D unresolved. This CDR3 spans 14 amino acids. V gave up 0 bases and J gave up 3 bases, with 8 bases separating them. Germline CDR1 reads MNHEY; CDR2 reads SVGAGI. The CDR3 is CASSYSNREETQYF. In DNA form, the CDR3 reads TGTGCCAGCAGTTACTCGAATAGAGAAGAGACCCAGTACTTC.

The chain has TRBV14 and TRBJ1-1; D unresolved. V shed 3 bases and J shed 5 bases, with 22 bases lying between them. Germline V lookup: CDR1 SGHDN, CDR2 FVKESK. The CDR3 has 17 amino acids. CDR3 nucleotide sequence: TGTGCCAGCAGCCATCCCAGATCGGCGGGAGGGAGAACTGAAGCTTTCTTT. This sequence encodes CASSHPRSAGGRTEAFF.

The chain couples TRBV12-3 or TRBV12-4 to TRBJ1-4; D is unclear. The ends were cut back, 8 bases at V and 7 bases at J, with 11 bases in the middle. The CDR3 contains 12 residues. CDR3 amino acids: CASGSEGEKLFF. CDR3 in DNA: TGTGCCAGCGGTAGTGAGGGTGAAAAACTGTTTTTT.

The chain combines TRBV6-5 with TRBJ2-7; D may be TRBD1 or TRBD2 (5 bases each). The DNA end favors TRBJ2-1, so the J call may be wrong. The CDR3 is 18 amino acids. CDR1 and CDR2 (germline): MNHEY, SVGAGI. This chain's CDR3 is CASSSGRSGGLSADEQFF. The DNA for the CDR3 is TGTGCCAGCAGTTCGGGACGGTCCGGCGGTCTTTCTGCTGATGAGCAGTTCTTC.

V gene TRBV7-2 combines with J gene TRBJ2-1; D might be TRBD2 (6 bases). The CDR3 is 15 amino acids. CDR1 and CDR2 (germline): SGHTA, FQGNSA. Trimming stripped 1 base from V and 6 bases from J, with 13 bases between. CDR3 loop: CASSLEASVVNEQFF. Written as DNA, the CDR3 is TGTGCCAGCAGCTTAGAGGCTAGCGTTGTCAATGAGCAGTTCTTC.

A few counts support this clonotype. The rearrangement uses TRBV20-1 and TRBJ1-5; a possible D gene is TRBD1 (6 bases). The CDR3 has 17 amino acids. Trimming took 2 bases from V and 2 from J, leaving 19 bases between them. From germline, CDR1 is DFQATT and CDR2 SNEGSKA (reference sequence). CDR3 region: CSARTPAGEDGNQPQHF. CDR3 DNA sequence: TGCAGTGCTAGAACCCCAGCAGGGGAGGATGGCAATCAGCCCCAGCATTTT.

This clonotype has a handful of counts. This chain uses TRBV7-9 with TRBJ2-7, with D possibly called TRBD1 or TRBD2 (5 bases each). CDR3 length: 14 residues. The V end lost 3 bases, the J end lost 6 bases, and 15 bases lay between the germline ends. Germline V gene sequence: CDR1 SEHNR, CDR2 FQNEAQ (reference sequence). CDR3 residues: CASSFLAAGGEQYF. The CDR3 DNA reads TGTGCCAGCAGCTTTCTAGCCGCTGGGGGCGAGCAGTACTTC.

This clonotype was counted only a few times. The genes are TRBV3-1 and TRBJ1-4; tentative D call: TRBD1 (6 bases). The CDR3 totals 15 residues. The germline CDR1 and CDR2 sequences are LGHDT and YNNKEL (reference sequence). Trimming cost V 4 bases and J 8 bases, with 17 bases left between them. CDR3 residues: CASSPGQLGGEKLFF. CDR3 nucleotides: TGTGCCAGCAGCCCTGGACAGTTGGGGGGGGAAAAACTGTTTTTT.

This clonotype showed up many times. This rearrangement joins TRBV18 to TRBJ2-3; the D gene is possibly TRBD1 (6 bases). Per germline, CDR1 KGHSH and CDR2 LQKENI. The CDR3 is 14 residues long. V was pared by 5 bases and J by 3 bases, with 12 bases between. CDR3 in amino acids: CASSFLGATDTQYF. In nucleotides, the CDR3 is TGTGCCAGCTCATTCCTGGGGGCAACAGATACGCAGTATTTT. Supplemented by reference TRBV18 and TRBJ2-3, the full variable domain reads NAGVMQNPRHLVRRRGQEARLRCSPMKGHSHVYWYRQLPEEGLKFMVYLQKENIIDESGMPKERFSAEFPKEGPSILRIQQVVRGDSAAYFCASSFLGATDTQYFGPGTRLTVL.

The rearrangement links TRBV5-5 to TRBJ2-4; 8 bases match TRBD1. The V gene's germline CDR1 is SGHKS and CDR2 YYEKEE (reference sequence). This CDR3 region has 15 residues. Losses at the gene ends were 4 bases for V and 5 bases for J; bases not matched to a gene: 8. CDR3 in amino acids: CASSTQTGVENIQYF. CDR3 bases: TGTGCCAGCAGCACTCAGACAGGGGTCGAAAACATTCAGTACTTC.

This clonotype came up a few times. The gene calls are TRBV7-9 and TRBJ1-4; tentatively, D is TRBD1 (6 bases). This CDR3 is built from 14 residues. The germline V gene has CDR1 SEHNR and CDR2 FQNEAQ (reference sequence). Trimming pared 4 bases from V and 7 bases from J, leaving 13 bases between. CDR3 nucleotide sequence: TGTGCCAGCAGCTCACAACAGGGTGGTGAAAAACTGTTTTTT. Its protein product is CASSSQQGGEKLFF.

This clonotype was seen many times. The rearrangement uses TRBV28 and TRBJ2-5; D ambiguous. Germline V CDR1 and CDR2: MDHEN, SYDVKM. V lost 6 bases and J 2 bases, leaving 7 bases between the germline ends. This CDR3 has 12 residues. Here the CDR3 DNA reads TGTGCCAGCAGCCTATTTCAAGAGACCCAGTACTTC. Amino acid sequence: CASSLFQETQYF.

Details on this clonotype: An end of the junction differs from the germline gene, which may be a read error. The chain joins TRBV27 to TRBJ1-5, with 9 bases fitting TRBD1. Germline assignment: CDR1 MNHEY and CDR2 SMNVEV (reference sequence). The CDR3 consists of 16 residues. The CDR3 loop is CARSPQSRTGDQPQHF. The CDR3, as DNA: TGTGCCCGCAGTCCGCAGAGTAGGACAGGGGATCAGCCCCAGCATTTT.

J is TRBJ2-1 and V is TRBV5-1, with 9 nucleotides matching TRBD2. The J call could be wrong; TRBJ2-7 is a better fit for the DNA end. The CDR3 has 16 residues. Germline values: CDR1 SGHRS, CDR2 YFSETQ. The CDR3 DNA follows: TGCGCCAGCAGCTTGGTCAGCGGGAGGATCTTAGACGAGCAGTACTTC. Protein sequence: CASSLVSGRILDEQYF.

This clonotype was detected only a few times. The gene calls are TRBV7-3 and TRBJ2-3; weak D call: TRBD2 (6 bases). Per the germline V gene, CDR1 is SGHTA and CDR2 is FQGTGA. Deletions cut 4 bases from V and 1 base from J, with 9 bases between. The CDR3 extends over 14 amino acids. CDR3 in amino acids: CASSSGLRTDTQYF. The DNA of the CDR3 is TGTGCCAGCAGCTCAGGACTACGCACAGATACGCAGTATTTT.

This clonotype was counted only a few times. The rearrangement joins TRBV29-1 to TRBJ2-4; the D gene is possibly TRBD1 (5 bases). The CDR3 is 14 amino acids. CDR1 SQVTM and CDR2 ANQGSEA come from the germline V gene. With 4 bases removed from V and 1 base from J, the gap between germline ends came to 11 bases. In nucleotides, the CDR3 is TGCAGCGTTGTGTCGGCAGGGGCCAAAAACATTCAGTACTTC. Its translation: CSVVSAGAKNIQYF.

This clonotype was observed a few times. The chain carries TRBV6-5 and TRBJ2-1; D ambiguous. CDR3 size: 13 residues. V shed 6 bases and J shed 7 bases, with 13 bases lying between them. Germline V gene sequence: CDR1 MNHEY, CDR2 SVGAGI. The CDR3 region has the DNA TGTGCCAGCAGAACCGATAGCCAGAATGAGCAGTTCTTC. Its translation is CASRTDSQNEQFF.